Given below is one TCR beta chain in context. Its antigen is unknown. Investigators reverse transcribed all isolated RNA, so they sequenced expressed TCRB transcripts. Only in-frame clones appear in the TCRdb table, and some are missing; sequencing was by immunoSEQ multiplex PCR. The sample carries hundreds of thousands of clones, about an eighth recorded once. The entry originates in a study of beta chain features in type 1 diabetes. Study-wide context: Age, gender and cell yields were similar between patients and healthy donors.

General observations from the study: Significant though moderate, a shortening of TCRB CDR3s appeared in all four CD4+ subsets of Type 1 diabetes patients. High-TCR-expressing cells could be over-represented by cDNA sequencing.

The V gene's germline CDR1 is SGDLS and CDR2 YYNGEE. Trimming removed 3 bases at V and 5 bases at J, with 20 bases between. CDR3 size: 16 residues. Sample: naive CD4+ T cells from blood. This TCR was sampled from a man aged 18-30 years with type 1 diabetes. The rearrangement joins TRBV9 to TRBJ2-5; D tentatively fits TRBD1 or TRBD2 (6 bases each). CDR3 bases: TGTGCCAGCAGCGCCAGAGGAGGGGGGAATTATGAGACCCAGTACTTC. Translated: CASSARGGGNYETQYF.